This T cell receptor beta chain was captured by sequencing in a study of pediatric ulcerative colitis (dated by TCRdb to between 2018 and 2021). Notes on the research overall: From about ten newly diagnosed, treatment-naive pediatric ulcerative colitis patients and four non-IBD control children, paired blood and rectal samples were collected.

The full study reports these points: Only four individuals were included in the healthy control group, which was small. Two rectal CDR3 clonotypes were found in every ulcerative colitis patient but in no control. A couple of patients' blood samples yielded substantially fewer templates for technical reasons and were excluded from blood-rectal overlap analysis. Rectal repertoire features separated controls, mild-moderate and acute severe colitis patients; acute severe colitis showed reduced rectal diversity due to clonal expansions. Compared with controls, ulcerative colitis patients showed significantly higher autologous blood-rectal clonal overlap, a finding that suggests increased T cell trafficking to inflamed tissue. Repertoires were derived from total lymphocyte DNA, so rare subsets such as regulatory T cells may have patterns not reflected.

Trimming at the junction amounts to 4 bases on V and 2 bases on J, and the germline ends lie 19 bases apart. As encoded in the germline V gene, CDR1 is SGHRS while CDR2 is YFSETQ. The CDR3 has 16 amino acids, counting the end cysteine and phenylalanine. The CDR3 DNA has 48 bases and is translated from base 1. Concerning this clone: This receptor's antigen is unknown. The input lacks base qualities; no much larger clone sits a single base away.

Through the immunoSEQ TRB Survey service, multiplex V and J primers were used to amplify rearranged CDR3 beta regions from genomic DNA. To keep sequencing depth the same across samples, survey-level depth of up to 500,000 reads per sample was applied. The libraries were purified, combined into pools and sequenced with Illumina technology. The study's processing was this. immunoSEQ online tools were used for productive clonality, sample overlap, pairwise scatters, CDR3 beta length, V/D/J gene usage and productiveness. Calculated diversity was defined as the number of unique rearrangements divided by total templates, multiplied by 100, and Shannon and Simpson indices were computed as well. Principal component analysis used the R prcomp function and ggbiplot package on Z-score normalized data. Morisita's index was used to quantify the clonal overlap between blood and rectum within each subject. Not all clones reach the TCRdb copy of this immuneACCESS table, which keeps in-frame sequences only. Checked studies attribute under half of the gap to unresolved V genes and leave the rest unexplained. D and trimming were read from the DNA, whereas the V and J calls and clone size are those reported in that table. This sample has tens of thousands of clones in its table, and approximately 87% of those were observed once. 1.5% of the sample comes from the top ten.

In controls, colonoscopy was performed for suspected IBD, macroscopically and histologically normal endoscopy was observed, and no IBD diagnosis was made within the following year. Blood was sampled at the time of the colonoscopy. The Wizard kit (Promega) was used to extract genomic DNA from both blood and intestinal samples. Sequencing was performed on blood. This chain joins TRBV5-1 to TRBJ2-7; TRBD2 could be the D gene, as 6 bases match. The origin of this receptor is a boy aged 5-17 years who was a control in a study of pediatric ulcerative colitis. The DNA sequence follows: TGCGCCAGCAGCGGGCGGGCGGGAACCCTGGCCTACGAGCAGTACTTC. Its coded protein is CASSGRAGTLAYEQYF.